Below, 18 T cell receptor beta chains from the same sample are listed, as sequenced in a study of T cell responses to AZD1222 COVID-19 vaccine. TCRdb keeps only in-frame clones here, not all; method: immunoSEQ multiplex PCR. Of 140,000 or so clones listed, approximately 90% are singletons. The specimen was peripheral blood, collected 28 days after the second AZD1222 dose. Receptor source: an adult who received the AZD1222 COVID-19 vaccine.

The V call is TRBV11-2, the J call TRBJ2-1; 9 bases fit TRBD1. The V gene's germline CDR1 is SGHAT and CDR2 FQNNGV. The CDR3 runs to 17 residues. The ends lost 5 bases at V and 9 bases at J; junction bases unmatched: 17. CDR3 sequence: CASSAGGWTGVYGEQFF. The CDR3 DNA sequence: TGTGCCAGCAGCGCAGGGGGATGGACAGGGGTATATGGTGAGCAGTTCTTC.

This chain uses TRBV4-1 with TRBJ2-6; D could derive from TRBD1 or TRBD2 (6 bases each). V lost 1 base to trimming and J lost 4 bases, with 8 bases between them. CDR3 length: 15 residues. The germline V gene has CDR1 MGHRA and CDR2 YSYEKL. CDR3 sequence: CASSQGGAGANVLTF. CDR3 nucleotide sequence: TGCGCCAGCAGCCAAGGGGGGGCCGGGGCCAACGTCCTGACTTTC.

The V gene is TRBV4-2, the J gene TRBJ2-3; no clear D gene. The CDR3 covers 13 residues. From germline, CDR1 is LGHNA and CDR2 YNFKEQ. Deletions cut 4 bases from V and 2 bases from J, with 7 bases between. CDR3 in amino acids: CASSPEYTDTQYF. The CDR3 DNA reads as TGTGCCAGCAGCCCCGAATACACAGATACGCAGTATTTT.

The CDR3 DNA reads TGTGCCAGCAGTTACTCGGGGGGGGTGAACACTGAAGCTTTCTTT. Protein: CASSYSGGVNTEAFF. The chain recombines TRBV6-6 with TRBJ1-1, with TRBD1 as a possible D gene (5 bases). The CDR3 covers 15 residues. CDR1 MNHNY and CDR2 SVGAGI come from the germline V gene (reference sequence). V lost 0 bases, J lost 0 bases, and 8 bases lay in between.

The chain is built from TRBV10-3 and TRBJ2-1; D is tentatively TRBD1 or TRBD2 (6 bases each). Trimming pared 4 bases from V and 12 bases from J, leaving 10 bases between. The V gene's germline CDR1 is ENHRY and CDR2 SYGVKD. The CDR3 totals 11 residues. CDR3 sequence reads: CAISAGGGQFF. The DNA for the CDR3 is TGTGCCATCAGTGCCGGGGGCGGGCAGTTCTTC.

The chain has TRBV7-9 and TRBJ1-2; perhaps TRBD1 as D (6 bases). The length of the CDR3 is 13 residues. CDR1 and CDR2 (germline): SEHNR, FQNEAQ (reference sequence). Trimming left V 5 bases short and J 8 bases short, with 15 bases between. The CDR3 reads CASSIQTGGGYTF. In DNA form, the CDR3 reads TGTGCCAGCAGCATCCAGACAGGAGGAGGCTACACCTTC.

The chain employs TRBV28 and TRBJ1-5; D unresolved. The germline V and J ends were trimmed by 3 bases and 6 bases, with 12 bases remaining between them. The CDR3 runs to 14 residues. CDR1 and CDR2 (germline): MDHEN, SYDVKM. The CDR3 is CASSLLVAPQPQHF. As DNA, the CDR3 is TGTGCCAGCAGTTTGCTTGTCGCCCCTCAGCCCCAGCATTTT.

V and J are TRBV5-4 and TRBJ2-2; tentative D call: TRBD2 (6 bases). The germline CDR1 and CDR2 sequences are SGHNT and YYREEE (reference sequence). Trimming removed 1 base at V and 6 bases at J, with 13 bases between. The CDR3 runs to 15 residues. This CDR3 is CASSLIFRGSGELFF. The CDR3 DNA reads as TGTGCCAGCAGCTTGATCTTTCGGGGGTCCGGGGAGCTGTTTTTT.

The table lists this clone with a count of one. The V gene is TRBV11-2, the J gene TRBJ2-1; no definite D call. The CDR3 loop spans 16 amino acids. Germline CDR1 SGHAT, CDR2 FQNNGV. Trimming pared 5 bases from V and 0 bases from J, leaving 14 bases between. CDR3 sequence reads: CASSPPRESSYNEQFF. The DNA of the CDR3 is TGTGCCAGCAGCCCTCCGCGCGAGAGCTCCTACAATGAGCAGTTCTTC.

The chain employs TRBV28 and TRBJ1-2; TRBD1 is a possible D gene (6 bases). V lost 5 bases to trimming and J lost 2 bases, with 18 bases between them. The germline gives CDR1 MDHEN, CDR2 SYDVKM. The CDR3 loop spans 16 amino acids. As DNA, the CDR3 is TGTGCCAGCAGTCAGGGGTCGGGGGAGCTCAACTATGGCTACACCTTC. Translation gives CASSQGSGELNYGYTF.

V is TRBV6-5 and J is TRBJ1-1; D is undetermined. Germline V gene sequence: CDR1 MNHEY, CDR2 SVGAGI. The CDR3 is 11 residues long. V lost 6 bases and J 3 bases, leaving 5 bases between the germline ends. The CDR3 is CASSRDTEAFF. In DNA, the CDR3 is TGTGCCAGCAGCCGAGACACTGAAGCTTTCTTT.

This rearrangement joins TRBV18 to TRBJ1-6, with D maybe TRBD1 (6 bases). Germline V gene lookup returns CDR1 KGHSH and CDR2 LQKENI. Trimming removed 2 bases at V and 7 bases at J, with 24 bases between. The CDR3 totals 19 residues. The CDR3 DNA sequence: TGTGCCAGCTCACCAGCGTCTTGGACAGTGCGGGGACGCAATTCACCCCTCCACTTT. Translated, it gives CASSPASWTVRGRNSPLHF.

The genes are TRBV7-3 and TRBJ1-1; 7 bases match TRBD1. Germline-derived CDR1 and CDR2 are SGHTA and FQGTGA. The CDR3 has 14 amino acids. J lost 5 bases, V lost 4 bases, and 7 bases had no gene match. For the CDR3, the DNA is TGTGCCAGCAGCTCGCAGGGGGAATTAACTGAAGCTTTCTTT. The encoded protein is CASSSQGELTEAFF.

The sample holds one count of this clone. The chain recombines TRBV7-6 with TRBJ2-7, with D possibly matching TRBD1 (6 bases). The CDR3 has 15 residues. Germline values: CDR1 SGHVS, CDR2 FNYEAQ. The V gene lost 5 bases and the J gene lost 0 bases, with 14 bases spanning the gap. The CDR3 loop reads CASSQDRGGSYEQYF. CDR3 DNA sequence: TGTGCCAGCAGCCAAGACAGAGGGGGCTCCTACGAGCAGTACTTC. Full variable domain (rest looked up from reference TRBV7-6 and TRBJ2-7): GAGVSQSPRYKVTKRGQDVALRCDPISGHVSLYWYRQALGQGPEFLTYFNYEAQQDKSGLPNDRFSAERPEGSISTLTIQRTEQRDSAMYRCASSQDRGGSYEQYFGPGTRLTVT.

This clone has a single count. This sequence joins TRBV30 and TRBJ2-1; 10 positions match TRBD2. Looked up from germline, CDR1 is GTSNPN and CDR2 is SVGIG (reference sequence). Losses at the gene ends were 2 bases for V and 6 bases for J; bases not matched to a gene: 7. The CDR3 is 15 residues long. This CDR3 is CAWSRGTSVFNEQFF. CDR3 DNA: TGTGCCTGGAGTAGGGGGACTAGCGTGTTCAATGAGCAGTTCTTC.

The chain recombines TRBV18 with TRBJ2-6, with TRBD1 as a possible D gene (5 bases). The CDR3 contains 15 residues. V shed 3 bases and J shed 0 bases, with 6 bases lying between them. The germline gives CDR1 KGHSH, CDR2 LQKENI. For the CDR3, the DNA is TGTGCCAGCTCACCCCAGGGCTCTGGGGCCAACGTCCTGACTTTC. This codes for CASSPQGSGANVLTF.

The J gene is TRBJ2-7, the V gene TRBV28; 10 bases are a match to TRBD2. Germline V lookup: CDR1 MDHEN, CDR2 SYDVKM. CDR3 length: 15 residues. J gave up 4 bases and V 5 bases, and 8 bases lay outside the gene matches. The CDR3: CASSPIPSGSYEQYF. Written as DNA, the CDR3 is TGTGCCAGCAGTCCGATTCCTAGCGGGAGTTACGAGCAGTACTTC.

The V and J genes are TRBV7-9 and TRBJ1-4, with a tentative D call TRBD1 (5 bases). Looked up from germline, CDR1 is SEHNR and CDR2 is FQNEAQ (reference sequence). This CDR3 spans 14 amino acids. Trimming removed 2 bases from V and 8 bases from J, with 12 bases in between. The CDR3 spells CASSLSQGHEKLFF. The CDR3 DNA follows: TGTGCCAGCAGCTTAAGCCAGGGTCACGAAAAACTGTTTTTT.